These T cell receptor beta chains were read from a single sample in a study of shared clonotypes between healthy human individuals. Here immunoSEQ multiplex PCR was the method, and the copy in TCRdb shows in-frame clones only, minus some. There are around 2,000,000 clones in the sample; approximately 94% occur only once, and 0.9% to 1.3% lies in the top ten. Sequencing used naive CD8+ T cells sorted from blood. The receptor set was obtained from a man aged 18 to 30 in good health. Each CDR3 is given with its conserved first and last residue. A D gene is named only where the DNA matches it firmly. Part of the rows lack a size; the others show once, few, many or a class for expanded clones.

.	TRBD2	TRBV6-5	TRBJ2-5	CASSLLAENQETQYF	TGTGCCAGCAGTTTGCTAGCGGAAAATCAAGAGACCCAGTACTTC
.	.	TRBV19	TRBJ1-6	CASSIVGQSPLHF	TGTGCCAGTAGTATCGTAGGACAGTCACCCCTCCACTTT
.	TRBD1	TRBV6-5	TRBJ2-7	CASSYADRDEQYF	TGTGCCAGCAGTTACGCGGACAGGGACGAGCAGTACTTC
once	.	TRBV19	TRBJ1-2	CASNVEGEYANYGYTF	TGTGCCAGTAATGTGGAAGGAGAATACGCTAACTATGGCTACACCTTC
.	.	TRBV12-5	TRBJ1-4	CASGLYGNEKLFF	TGTGCTAGTGGTTTGTATGGCAATGAAAAACTGTTTTTT
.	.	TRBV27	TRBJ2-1	CASSLNQGGYNEQFF	TGTGCCAGCAGTCTAAACCAGGGGGGTTACAATGAGCAGTTCTTC
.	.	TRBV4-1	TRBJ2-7	CASSYSKGHLYEQYF	TGCGCCAGCAGCTACAGTAAGGGACACCTCTACGAGCAGTACTTC
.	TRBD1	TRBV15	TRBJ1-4	CATSRDRTGSNEKLFF	TGTGCCACCAGCAGAGACCGGACAGGGAGTAATGAAAAACTGTTTTTT
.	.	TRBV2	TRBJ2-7	CASRGPGTIPYEQYF	TGTGCCAGCAGAGGTCCCGGGACAATCCCTTACGAGCAGTACTTC
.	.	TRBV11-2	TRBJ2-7	CASSFTVDSPYEQYF	TGTGCCAGCAGTTTCACAGTCGACAGCCCCTACGAGCAGTACTTC
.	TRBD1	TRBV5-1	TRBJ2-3	CASSLDGQGAKDTQYF	TGCGCCAGCAGCTTGGACGGACAGGGGGCGAAGGATACGCAGTATTTT
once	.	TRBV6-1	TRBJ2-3	CASSAYLGVWTDTQYF	TGTGCCAGCAGTGCTTATCTGGGGGTTTGGACAGATACGCAGTATTTT
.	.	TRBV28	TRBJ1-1	CASSFRVNTEAFF	TGTGCCAGCAGTTTCCGGGTGAACACTGAAGCTTTCTTT
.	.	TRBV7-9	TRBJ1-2	CASSQAAVNGYTF	TGTGCCAGCAGCCAGGCGGCGGTAAATGGCTACACCTTC
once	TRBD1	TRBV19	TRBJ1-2	CASTLRRDRGTGRGGYTF	TGTGCCAGTACCCTAAGGCGGGACAGGGGGACCGGACGTGGTGGCTACACCTTC
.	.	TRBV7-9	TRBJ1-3	CASSPTLAGSVGNTIYF	TGTGCCAGCAGCCCTACCTTGGCGGGTTCGGTAGGAAACACCATATATTTT
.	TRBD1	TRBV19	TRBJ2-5	CASSISQGAGTQYF	TGTGCCAGTAGTATTTCACAGGGGGCGGGGACCCAGTACTTC
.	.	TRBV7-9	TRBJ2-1	CASSGGSYNEQFF	TGTGCCAGCAGCGGGGGTTCCTACAATGAGCAGTTCTTC
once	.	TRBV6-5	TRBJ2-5	CASSYSAGLGTQYF	TGTGCCAGCAGTTACTCGGCCGGGTTGGGGACCCAGTACTTC